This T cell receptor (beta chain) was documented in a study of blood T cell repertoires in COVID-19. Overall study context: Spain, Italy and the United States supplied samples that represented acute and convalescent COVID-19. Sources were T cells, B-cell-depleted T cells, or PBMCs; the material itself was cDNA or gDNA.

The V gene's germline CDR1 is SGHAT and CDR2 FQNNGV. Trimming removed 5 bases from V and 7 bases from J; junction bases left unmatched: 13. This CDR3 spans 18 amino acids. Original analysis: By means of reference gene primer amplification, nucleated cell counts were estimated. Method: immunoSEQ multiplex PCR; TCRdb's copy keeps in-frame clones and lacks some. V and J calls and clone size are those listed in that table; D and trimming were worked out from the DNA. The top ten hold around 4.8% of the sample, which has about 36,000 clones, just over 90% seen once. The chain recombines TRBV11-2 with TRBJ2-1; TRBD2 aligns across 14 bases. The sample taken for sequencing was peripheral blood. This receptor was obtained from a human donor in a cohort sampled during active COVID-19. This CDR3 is CASSPGRGLAGVRNEQFF. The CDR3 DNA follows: TGTGCCAGCAGCCCCGGGAGGGGACTAGCGGGAGTGCGAAATGAGCAGTTCTTC.